This T cell receptor (beta chain) was recorded in a study of human T cells and chemical hapten exposure. Turning to the study itself: On 2 cm by 2 cm of upper inner arm skin, sensitization was performed with 2% DPC.

Per the study methods: Sequenced samples showed a median of around 96,000 TCRs each, with counts running from around 25,000 to 690,000. One entry per CDR3 protein, called by TCRdb with MiXCR from the RACE reads. TCRdb, not the original authors, processed these V and J calls. The data show more than 70,000 distinct CDR3 sequences, with more than 9% seen just once and 1.6% held by the top ten. As for time point: patch test 2, 6 weeks after DPC sensitization. Treatment described: therapeutic diphenylcyclopropenone sensitization with weekly scalp DPC. Sequenced here: whole blood, sampled in connection with sensitization to the hapten diphenylcyclopropenone (DPC). The TCR was taken from a man younger than 30 with alopecia areata. Some clones in this sample may be carry-over from other donors' samples.

The CDR3 DNA reads as TGTGCCAGCAGTTACTGGCACCAGAACACTGAAGCTTTCTTT. It translates to CASSYWHQNTEAFF. This chain links TRBV6-2 or TRBV6-3 with TRBJ1-1; D unresolved. The germline gives CDR1 MNHEY, CDR2 SVGEGT. The CDR3 runs to 14 residues. V lost 1 base and J lost 1, with 7 bases in between.